These 23 T cell receptor beta chains originate from one sample sequenced in a study of CD8 T cells in Susac syndrome. After extraction with the RNeasy kit, about 0.5 to 1 ug of the RNA was reverse transcribed using random hexamers. TCRdb passed the immunoSEQ multiplex PCR reads through MiXCR, listing each CDR3 protein once. The sample contains approximately 280,000 distinct CDR3 sequences, roughly 84% of which appear only once. Material for sequencing was CD8+ T cells from PBMCs. The receptor source for this set is a human donor with multiple sclerosis.

J is TRBJ2-3 and V is TRBV7-9; 10 bases are a match to TRBD2. CDR3 length: 16 residues. Germline CDR1 reads SEHNR; CDR2 reads FQNEAQ (reference sequence). The ends lost 3 bases at V and 6 bases at J; junction bases unmatched: 9. The CDR3 bases are TGTGCCAGCAGCTTCCCACGTGAGCGGGAGGGGGATACGCAGTATTTT. This encodes CASSFPREREGDTQYF.

The chain couples TRBV15 to TRBJ1-4; tentative D call: TRBD1 (6 bases). The CDR3 is 15 residues long. CDR1 LNHNV and CDR2 YYDKDF come from the germline V gene (reference sequence). V lost 1 base and J lost 0, with 6 bases in between. The CDR3 protein is CATSRGQATNEKLFF. CDR3 in DNA: TGTGCCACCAGCAGAGGACAGGCAACTAATGAAAAACTGTTTTTT.

CDR3 nucleotide sequence: TGTGCCAGCAGACAAACTAGCTCACCCGGCGGTCCCTTGCGGGAGCAGTACTTC. Translation gives CASRQTSSPGGPLREQYF. This chain joins TRBV2 and TRBJ2-7; tentatively, D is TRBD2 (6 bases). Trimming took off 6 bases at V and 7 bases at J, with 31 bases between the two ends. From germline, CDR1 is SNHLY and CDR2 FYNNEI. The CDR3 is 18 amino acids.

The chain is built from TRBV7-9 and TRBJ2-7, with 8 bases aligning to TRBD2. The J segment lost 0 bases and the V segment lost 5 bases, leaving 9 bases of the junction unmatched. Germline CDR1 and CDR2: SEHNR and FQNEAQ (reference sequence). The CDR3 contains 16 residues. The CDR3 sequence: CASSGKGLDISYEQYF. CDR3 DNA: TGTGCCAGCAGCGGGAAGGGACTAGACATCTCCTACGAGCAGTACTTC.

CDR3 loop: CASSVAGGVYTF. The CDR3 DNA reads TGTGCCAGCAGCGTGGCAGGGGGAGTCTACACCTTC. V is TRBV9 and J is TRBJ1-2, with 7 nucleotides matching TRBD1. From germline, CDR1 is SGDLS and CDR2 YYNGEE. The CDR3 has 12 amino acids. Trimming removed 2 bases from V and 10 bases from J; junction bases left unmatched: 5.

This chain joins TRBV7-3 and TRBJ1-2, with 7 bases aligning to TRBD1. The CDR3 is 15 residues long. From germline, CDR1 is SGHTA and CDR2 FQGTGA. Unmatched junction bases numbered 4, after V lost 1 base and J lost 2 bases. The CDR3 bases are TGTGCCAGCAGCTTAATTCCACAGGGGAACTATGGCTACACCTTC. Translating it yields CASSLIPQGNYGYTF.

The chain has TRBV7-9 and TRBJ2-7; D is uncertain. CDR3 size: 12 residues. Trimming stripped 5 bases from V and 3 bases from J, with 8 bases between. Germline values: CDR1 SEHNR, CDR2 FQNEAQ (reference sequence). Here the CDR3 DNA reads TGTGCCAGCAGCGCACCTAGCTACGAGCAGTACTTC. Translated: CASSAPSYEQYF.

This clonotype was picked up one time. This rearrangement joins TRBV5-6 to TRBJ1-6; D remains unclear. Trimming left V 4 bases short and J 9 bases short, with 17 bases between. The CDR3 consists of 15 residues. Germline-derived CDR1 and CDR2 are SGHDT and YYEEEE. The CDR3 DNA reads as TGTGCCAGCAGCCCGAGCCGGCTGGGAATTTCACCCCTCCACTTT. Amino acid sequence: CASSPSRLGISPLHF. Using reference TRBV5-6 and TRBJ1-6 for the parts outside the CDR3, the full variable domain is DAGVTQSPTHLIKTRGQQVTLRCSPKSGHDTVSWYQQALGQGPQFIFQYYEEEERQRGNFPDRFSGHQFPNYSSELNVNALLLGDSALYLCASSPSRLGISPLHFGNGTRLTVT.

The gene calls are TRBV21-1 and TRBJ2-1; whether TRBD2, the table's D call, matches the DNA was not checked. TRBV21-1 is annotated as a pseudogene. The CDR3 length is 17 residues. Here the CDR3 DNA reads TGTGCCAGCAGCAAGAAGCTCGGGACTAGCGGGAGAAATGAGCAGTTCTTC. The encoded protein is CASSKKLGTSGRNEQFF.

This clonotype was picked up a small number of times. The chain joins TRBV13 to TRBJ2-1; D possibly corresponds to TRBD1 (5 bases). Germline CDR1 is PRHDT and CDR2 is FYEKMQ (reference sequence). The CDR3 runs to 11 residues. V was pared by 3 bases and J by 10 bases, with 7 bases between. CDR3 in amino acids: CASSFGAEQFF. The CDR3 nucleotides are TGTGCCAGCAGCTTTGGGGCGGAGCAGTTCTTC. Based on the CDR3 plus reference TRBV13 and TRBJ2-1, the full variable domain is AAGVIQSPRHLIKEKRETATLKCYPIPRHDTVYWYQQGPGQDPQFLISFYEKMQSDKGSIPDRFSAQQFSDYHSELNMSSLELGDSALYFCASSFGAEQFFGPGTRLTVL.

This chain joins TRBV20-1 and TRBJ2-3; possible D gene TRBD2, 6 bases. V lost 6 bases and J 2 bases, leaving 15 bases between the germline ends. Per the germline V gene, CDR1 is DFQATT and CDR2 is SNEGSKA (reference sequence). The CDR3 length is 14 residues. This CDR3 reads CSAGTGLHTDTQYF. CDR3 DNA: TGCAGTGCCGGTACGGGACTCCACACAGATACGCAGTATTTT.

V usage is TRBV19 and J usage is TRBJ1-1, with D perhaps TRBD1 (5 bases). The CDR3 has 13 amino acids. Germline CDR1 reads LNHDA; CDR2 reads SQIVND (reference sequence). Trimming shortened V by 4 bases and J by 5 bases, and 11 bases separated the two germline ends. Written as DNA, the CDR3 is TGTGCCAGTAGTAGTGATTGGGGGACTGAAGCTTTCTTT. Amino acids: CASSSDWGTEAFF.

The chain links TRBV7-9 to TRBJ2-3; 11 positions match TRBD2. Germline assignment: CDR1 SEHNR and CDR2 FQNEAQ (reference sequence). V trimming: 3 bases; J trimming: 2 bases; junction bases outside the gene matches: 4. This CDR3 region has 16 residues. The CDR3 protein is CASSFLAGGYTDTQYF. The CDR3 DNA reads as TGTGCCAGCAGCTTCCTAGCGGGAGGTTACACAGATACGCAGTATTTT.

The V gene is TRBV9, the J gene TRBJ1-4; tentative D call: TRBD1 (6 bases). The CDR3 totals 15 residues. CDR1 SGDLS and CDR2 YYNGEE come from the germline V gene. Trimming left V 4 bases short and J 6 bases short, with 16 bases between. The CDR3: CASSRGDMSHEKLFF. CDR3 nucleotides: TGTGCCAGCAGCAGAGGGGACATGAGCCATGAAAAACTGTTTTTT.

The genes are TRBV24-1 and TRBJ2-7; no definite D call. Trimming stripped 4 bases from V and 4 bases from J, with 7 bases between. This CDR3 region has 12 residues. Germline V gene sequence: CDR1 KGHDR, CDR2 SFDVKD. CDR3 sequence (DNA): TGTGCCACCAGTGACGACGGGTACGAGCAGTACTTC. This translates into CATSDDGYEQYF.

This clonotype was seen a few times. V is TRBV27 and J is TRBJ2-7, with TRBD2 as a possible D gene (5 bases). The germline V gene encodes CDR1 MNHEY and CDR2 SMNVEV (reference sequence). V lost 3 bases and J lost 2, with 11 bases in between. The CDR3 is 14 residues long. For the CDR3, the DNA is TGTGCCAGCAGTTTCGGAGGCCCTGCCTACGAGCAGTACTTC. As protein: CASSFGGPAYEQYF.

V gene TRBV7-9 combines with J gene TRBJ2-1, with TRBD1 matching 8 bases. The CDR3 sequence is 14 residues long. Germline CDR1 is SEHNR and CDR2 is FQNEAQ (reference sequence). J lost 2 bases, V lost 3 bases, and 0 bases had no gene match. CDR3 region: CASSFRGPYNEQFF. The CDR3, as DNA: TGTGCCAGCAGCTTCAGGGGGCCCTACAATGAGCAGTTCTTC.

V is TRBV20-1 and J is TRBJ2-2; tentatively, D is TRBD1 or TRBD2 (5 bases each). The CDR3 is made up of 16 amino acids. The V gene lost 5 bases and the J gene lost 6 bases, with 22 bases spanning the gap. Germline V gives CDR1 DFQATT, CDR2 SNEGSKA (reference sequence). CDR3 DNA: TGCAGTGCTGGGGGAAGTGGCAGGGCGACCTCCGGGGAGCTGTTTTTT. Protein sequence: CSAGGSGRATSGELFF.

This rearrangement joins TRBV27 to TRBJ2-7, with 9 bases matching TRBD2. The CDR3 is 14 amino acids. Trimming at V came to 5 bases and at J to 5 bases, leaving 7 bases not matched to a gene. Germline-derived CDR1 and CDR2 are MNHEY and SMNVEV (reference sequence). CDR3 residues: CASSVAGVNNEQYF. The CDR3 nucleotides read TGTGCCAGCAGTGTAGCGGGAGTAAACAACGAGCAGTACTTC.

This clonotype was seen more than once but under ten times. This chain joins TRBV12-3 or TRBV12-4 and TRBJ1-5, with D possibly TRBD1 on 5 matching bases. The CDR3 runs 14 residues. Trimming removed 7 bases at V and 1 base at J, with 11 bases between. In DNA, the CDR3 is TGTGCCAGCACCAGCGGGGGGAGCAATCAGCCCCAGCATTTT. Translated: CASTSGGSNQPQHF.

The genes are TRBV4-2 and TRBJ2-1; 9 bases map to TRBD2. The ends lost 1 base at V and 1 base at J; junction bases unmatched: 2. This CDR3 spans 16 amino acids. Germline assignment: CDR1 LGHNA and CDR2 YNFKEQ. DNA of the CDR3: TGTGCCAGCAGCCAAGCTACTAGCGGGTCCTACAATGAGCAGTTCTTC. Translating it yields CASSQATSGSYNEQFF.

This rearrangement joins TRBV30 to TRBJ1-1; D call uncertain. CDR1 and CDR2 (germline): GTSNPN, SVGIG (reference sequence). This CDR3 spans 11 amino acids. Deletions cut 3 bases from V and 6 bases from J, with 8 bases between. As DNA, the CDR3 is TGTGCCTGGAGGGTGGGCCCTGAAGCTTTCTTT. Encoded protein: CAWRVGPEAFF.

The rearrangement uses TRBV30 and TRBJ2-1; D not resolved. The CDR3 runs to 12 residues. CDR1 is GTSNPN and CDR2 is SVGIG in the germline V gene (reference sequence). Trimming removed 0 bases at V and 6 bases at J, with 6 bases between. The DNA of the CDR3 is TGTGCCTGGAGTGTGTCGGCCAATGAGCAGTTCTTC. This gives the protein CAWSVSANEQFF.